Presented here are 9 T cell receptor beta chains from one specimen sequenced in a study of blood T cell repertoires in COVID-19. Generated by immunoSEQ multiplex PCR, the TCRdb table keeps only in-frame clones and is missing some. This table holds around 230,000 clones, around 83% found once. The specimen was peripheral blood. Every receptor here comes from a woman aged 45-59 years with acute or convalescent COVID-19.

The chain combines TRBV28 with TRBJ1-3; no firm D call. Trimming removed 3 bases at V and 0 bases at J, with 21 bases between. Germline lookup yields CDR1 MDHEN and CDR2 SYDVKM. This CDR3 spans 19 amino acids. The CDR3 sequence is CASSFLSPSTQYSGNTIYF. In DNA, the CDR3 is TGTGCCAGCAGTTTCCTGTCCCCTTCGACACAATACTCTGGAAACACCATATATTTT.

CDR3 sequence: CASNGQGSYEQYF. CDR3 sequence (DNA): TGTGCCAGCAACGGACAGGGGAGTTACGAGCAGTACTTC. The chain combines TRBV7-9 with TRBJ2-7; 9 nucleotides match TRBD1. The germline V gene encodes CDR1 SEHNR and CDR2 FQNEAQ (reference sequence). This CDR3 contains 13 residues. Trimming at V came to 7 bases and at J to 4 bases, leaving 5 bases not matched to a gene.

This clone was recorded a few times. This rearrangement joins TRBV19 to TRBJ1-5; weak D call: TRBD1 (6 bases). The CDR3 sequence is 13 residues long. In germline, CDR1 is LNHDA, CDR2 SQIVND (reference sequence). V was shortened by 4 bases and J by 4 bases, with 8 bases between the two germline ends. CDR3 nucleotides: TGTGCCAGTAGTAGGCAGGGGAATCAGCCCCAGCATTTT. Its protein is CASSRQGNQPQHF.

The chain has TRBV11-2 and TRBJ2-1; 7 bases are shared with TRBD2. This CDR3 contains 16 residues. Germline V gene data show CDR1 as SGHAT and CDR2 as FQNNGV. J lost 5 bases, V lost 5 bases, and 12 bases had no gene match. The CDR3 loop is CASSVRLALGDNEQFF. CDR3 coding DNA: TGTGCCAGCAGCGTCAGACTAGCCTTGGGGGACAATGAGCAGTTCTTC. Based on the CDR3 plus reference TRBV11-2 and TRBJ2-1, the full variable domain is EAGVAQSPRYKIIEKRQSVAFWCNPISGHATLYWYQQILGQGPKLLIQFQNNGVVDDSQLPKDRFSAERLKGVDSTLKIQPAKLEDSAVYLCASSVRLALGDNEQFFGPGTRLTVL.

The chain has TRBV27 and TRBJ2-7; TRBD1 might be the D (5 bases). Germline V gives CDR1 MNHEY, CDR2 SMNVEV (reference sequence). The germline V and J ends were trimmed by 2 bases and 6 bases, with 14 bases remaining between them. There are 14 residues in the CDR3. CDR3 nucleotides: TGTGCCAGCAGTTTAATGCAGGGATCGGTCGAGCAGTACTTC. Residues: CASSLMQGSVEQYF.

This chain connects TRBV20-1 to TRBJ2-5; unclear D gene. V lost 3 bases to trimming and J lost 6 bases, with 26 bases between them. Looked up from germline, CDR1 is DFQATT and CDR2 is SNEGSKA (reference sequence). This CDR3 is 17 amino acids long. This chain's CDR3 is CSASSVSRGSMIKTQYF. For the CDR3, the DNA is TGCAGTGCTAGTAGTGTGTCGCGAGGTAGCATGATCAAGACCCAGTACTTC.

This rearrangement joins TRBV6-1 to TRBJ1-1, with a tentative D call TRBD1 (5 bases). V shed 0 bases and J shed 6 bases, with 8 bases lying between them. Germline V gene data show CDR1 as MNHNS and CDR2 as SASEGT. The CDR3 sequence is 13 residues long. The CDR3 sequence is CASSEAGGAEAFF. The CDR3, as DNA: TGTGCCAGCAGTGAAGCGGGGGGAGCTGAAGCTTTCTTT.

The chain joins TRBV10-2 to TRBJ2-5; D is possibly TRBD2 (5 bases). CDR3 length equals 13 residues. The V gene's germline CDR1 is WSHSY and CDR2 SAAADI. The germline V and J ends were trimmed by 8 bases and 2 bases, with 12 bases remaining between them. The CDR3 bases are TGCGCCAGCGCATTCGGGGTACAAGAGACCCAGTACTTC. Its translation: CASAFGVQETQYF.

The chain is built from TRBV3-1 (or the pseudogene TRBV3-2) and TRBJ1-5, with D possibly TRBD1 on 6 matching bases. Deletions cut 4 bases from V and 1 base from J, with 8 bases between. This CDR3 has 14 residues. Germline CDR1 is LGHDT and CDR2 is YNNKEL (reference sequence). Written as DNA, the CDR3 is TGTGCCAGCAGCCGAACAGGGAGCAATCAGCCCCAGCATTTT. It specifies CASSRTGSNQPQHF.